A single sample is the source of the 25 T cell receptor beta chains below, sequenced in a study of blood T cell repertoires in COVID-19. The protocol was immunoSEQ multiplex PCR, while the TCRdb copy is restricted to in-frame clones and leaves out a portion. The data show about 280,000 clones, roughly 85% seen once. Sequenced input: peripheral blood. All receptors derive from a woman between 50 and 59 years old who had recovered from COVID-19.

This rearrangement joins TRBV2 to TRBJ1-4, with a tentative D call TRBD1 (6 bases). The CDR3 consists of 15 residues. Trimming stripped 4 bases from V and 7 bases from J, with 16 bases between. The germline V gene encodes CDR1 SNHLY and CDR2 FYNNEI. The CDR3 DNA is TGTGCCAGCAGTGGGGAACAGGGTAGAGGTGAAAAACTGTTTTTT. This codes for CASSGEQGRGEKLFF. The full variable domain, in which reference TRBV2 and TRBJ1-4 provide the parts outside the CDR3, is EPEVTQTPSHQVTQMGQEVILRCVPISNHLYFYWYRQILGQKVEFLVSFYNNEISEKSEIFDDQFSVERPDGSNFTLKIRSTKLEDSAMYFCASSGEQGRGEKLFFGSGTQLSVL.

The chain links TRBV28 to TRBJ1-1; the D is unclear. The germline V gene encodes CDR1 MDHEN and CDR2 SYDVKM. The CDR3 covers 14 residues. V was clipped by 5 bases and J by 2 bases, with 12 bases between them. In DNA form, the CDR3 reads TGTGCCAGCAGTCTCGGAGTCCCAAACACTGAAGCTTTCTTT. The encoded protein is CASSLGVPNTEAFF.

This rearrangement joins TRBV27 to TRBJ1-1, with D possibly being TRBD1 (6 bases). The CDR3 has 12 amino acids. Germline lookup yields CDR1 MNHEY and CDR2 SMNVEV (reference sequence). Trimming left V 9 bases short and J 3 bases short, with 11 bases between. CDR3 DNA sequence: TGTGCCAGTAGACAGGACTACACTGAAGCTTTCTTT. It translates to CASRQDYTEAFF.

V usage is TRBV5-1 and J usage is TRBJ1-2; 7 bases map to TRBD1. This CDR3 has 14 amino acids. Germline V gene lookup returns CDR1 SGHRS and CDR2 YFSETQ. J lost 1 base, V lost 4 bases, and 4 bases had no gene match. This CDR3 reads CASSGGQINYGYTF. The CDR3 bases are TGCGCCAGCAGCGGGGGACAGATTAACTATGGCTACACCTTC.

CDR3 amino acids: CASSPFVTGDLISEAFF. Here the CDR3 DNA reads TGTGCCAGCTCACCATTCGTGACAGGGGACCTGATTTCTGAAGCTTTCTTT. This rearrangement joins TRBV18 to TRBJ1-1; TRBD1 matches at 8 bases. The CDR3 is 17 amino acids. The germline V gene has CDR1 KGHSH and CDR2 LQKENI. V was pared by 2 bases and J by 6 bases, with 14 bases of the junction left unmatched.

The gene calls are TRBV5-4 and TRBJ2-2, with TRBD1 as a possible D gene (5 bases). V lost 2 bases to trimming and J lost 5 bases, with 10 bases between them. Germline V lookup: CDR1 SGHNT, CDR2 YYREEE (reference sequence). This CDR3 region has 14 residues. The CDR3 region is CASSLYQGTGELFF. The CDR3 region has the DNA TGTGCCAGCAGCTTATACCAGGGAACCGGGGAGCTGTTTTTT.

The V and J genes are TRBV4-3 and TRBJ2-5; maybe TRBD1 (6 bases). The CDR3 spans 16 residues. Germline V gene lookup returns CDR1 LGHNA and CDR2 YSLEER. V lost 1 base, J lost 5 bases, and 17 bases lay in between. CDR3 in DNA: TGCGCCAGCAGCCAAGGATCTATCCAAAGGGGGGAGACCCAGTACTTC. Translated, it gives CASSQGSIQRGETQYF.

The sample holds one count of this clone. The CDR3 loop is CAISTLGETQYF. CDR3 in DNA: TGTGCCATCAGTACCCTCGGGGAGACCCAGTACTTC. The genes are TRBV10-3 and TRBJ2-5; D gene unclear. The length of the CDR3 is 12 residues. Trimming removed 5 bases at V and 5 bases at J, with 9 bases between. Germline CDR1 and CDR2: ENHRY and SYGVKD.

The V and J genes are TRBV28 and TRBJ2-1, with D maybe TRBD2 (6 bases). Germline assignment: CDR1 MDHEN and CDR2 SYDVKM. The CDR3 has 13 residues. V lost 6 bases to trimming and J lost 9 bases, with 15 bases between them. The CDR3 nucleotides are TGTGCCAGCAGGCTGACTAGTGGGCTTGAGCAGTTCTTC. The encoded protein is CASRLTSGLEQFF. Based on the CDR3 plus reference TRBV28 and TRBJ2-1, the full variable domain is DVKVTQSSRYLVKRTGEKVFLECVQDMDHENMFWYRQDPGLGLRLIYFSYDVKMKEKGDIPEGYSVSREKKERFSLILESASTNQTSMYLCASRLTSGLEQFFGPGTRLTVL.

On this clone: A junction boundary mismatches the germline segment, possibly from a read error. This chain joins TRBV5-1 and TRBJ2-5; 7 bases are a match to TRBD2. Germline CDR1 and CDR2: SGHRS and YFSETQ. CDR3 length equals 17 residues. CDR3 amino acids: CASSLVPGLGGQATQYF. CDR3 DNA: TGCGCCAGCAGCTTGGTCCCCGGACTAGGAGGGCAAGCGACCCAGTACTTC.

This chain joins TRBV5-4 and TRBJ1-1, with 10 bases lining up with TRBD1. The trim removed 5 bases at V and 7 bases at J, leaving 8 bases unmatched. Germline loops: CDR1 SGHNT, CDR2 YYREEE (reference sequence). The CDR3 covers 14 residues. The CDR3 DNA reads as TGTGCCAGCAGGAGGGACAGGGGCCGCAGTGAAGCTTTCTTT. Its translation: CASRRDRGRSEAFF.

The J gene is TRBJ1-5, the V gene TRBV18, with TRBD1 matching 10 bases. V shed 2 bases and J 6 bases; nucleotides not matched to a gene: 7. CDR1 KGHSH and CDR2 LQKENI come from the germline V gene. This CDR3 comprises 16 residues. CDR3 sequence (DNA): TGTGCCAGCTCACCAATGACAGGGGGCCGGGTTCAGCCCCAGCATTTT. It yields the protein CASSPMTGGRVQPQHF. Filled out from reference TRBV18 and TRBJ1-5, the complete variable domain reads NAGVMQNPRHLVRRRGQEARLRCSPMKGHSHVYWYRQLPEEGLKFMVYLQKENIIDESGMPKERFSAEFPKEGPSILRIQQVVRGDSAAYFCASSPMTGGRVQPQHFGDGTRLSIL.

This clone was observed once. The chain is built from TRBV30 and TRBJ2-7; D not resolved. Trimming stripped 7 bases from V and 6 bases from J, with 16 bases between. This CDR3 has 12 amino acids. CDR1 and CDR2 from the germline V gene are GTSNPN and SVGIG (reference sequence). CDR3 DNA: TGTGCCTTCCGGAAGCTTTCGGGCGAGCAGTACTTC. It translates to CAFRKLSGEQYF. Full variable domain (outside the CDR3, taken from reference TRBV30 and TRBJ2-7): SQTIHQWPATLVQPVGSPLSLECTVEGTSNPNLYWYRQAAGRGLQLLFYSVGIGQISSEVPQNLSASRPQDRQFILSSKKLLLSDSGFYLCAFRKLSGEQYFGPGTRLTVT.

The rearrangement joins TRBV7-9 to TRBJ2-7, with TRBD1 as a possible D gene (6 bases). The germline gives CDR1 SEHNR, CDR2 FQNEAQ (reference sequence). The CDR3 is made up of 15 amino acids. V was trimmed by 4 bases and J by 4 bases, leaving 17 bases between them. CDR3 amino acids: CASSSSRGIKYEQYF. The CDR3 DNA reads TGTGCCAGCAGCTCAAGCAGGGGTATCAAGTACGAGCAGTACTTC.

The CDR3 nucleotides are TGTGCCAGCAGCCCCGAGGTCGGGAGACAGTATTTT. As protein: CASSPEVGRQYF. This sequence joins TRBV7-8 and TRBJ2-3; perhaps TRBD2 as D (6 bases). This CDR3 comprises 12 residues. Between the trimmed V and J ends, which lost 5 bases and 12 bases, there was a span of 15 bases. Germline lookup yields CDR1 SGHVS and CDR2 FQNEAQ.

The J gene is TRBJ2-7, the V gene TRBV6-5; D might be TRBD1 (6 bases). The CDR3 contains 14 residues. The V gene lost 2 bases and the J gene lost 3 bases, with 11 bases spanning the gap. CDR1 is MNHEY, CDR2 SVGAGI, per germline. As DNA, the CDR3 is TGTGCCAGCAGTTACCAGGGGCGAGGCTACGAGCAGTACTTC. It yields the protein CASSYQGRGYEQYF.

The chain uses TRBV5-1 and TRBJ2-1, with 11 bases aligning to TRBD1. This CDR3 has 17 amino acids. The trim removed 2 bases at V and 3 bases at J, leaving 7 bases unmatched. Germline CDR1 is SGHRS and CDR2 is YFSETQ. The CDR3 DNA reads as TGCGCCAGCAGCTTTAATACCGGGACAGGGGGCTACAATGAGCAGTTCTTC. This sequence encodes CASSFNTGTGGYNEQFF.

The chain recombines TRBV2 with TRBJ2-5, with a possible D match to TRBD1 (6 bases). CDR1 is SNHLY and CDR2 is FYNNEI in the germline V gene. The CDR3 runs 13 residues. V gave up 6 bases and J gave up 2 bases, with 10 bases separating them. The DNA of the CDR3 is TGTGCCAGCAGAGTACAGGGACAAGAGACCCAGTACTTC. Protein: CASRVQGQETQYF.

V gene TRBV30 combines with J gene TRBJ1-5, with 9 bases lining up with TRBD1. The CDR3 has 14 amino acids. Germline V lookup: CDR1 GTSNPN, CDR2 SVGIG (reference sequence). Trimming cost V 2 bases and J 6 bases; bases outside gene matches: 5. CDR3 protein: CAWSLGTGLQPQHF. DNA for the CDR3: TGTGCCTGGAGTCTTGGGACAGGGCTTCAGCCCCAGCATTTT.

This chain links TRBV7-8 with TRBJ1-6, with 7 bases matching TRBD1. V lost 5 bases to trimming and J lost 0 bases; unmatched junction nucleotides: 10. In germline, CDR1 is SGHVS, CDR2 FQNEAQ. CDR3 length: 18 residues. Written as DNA, the CDR3 is TGTGCCAGCAGCGATCGGACAGGCCGGAGCTCCTATAATTCACCCCTCCACTTT. Its protein product is CASSDRTGRSSYNSPLHF.

V and J are TRBV6-2 or TRBV6-3 and TRBJ1-5; 9 bases fit TRBD1. This CDR3 is 14 amino acids long. V gave up 5 bases and J gave up 7 bases; unmatched junction bases: 6. Per the germline V gene, CDR1 is MNHEY and CDR2 is SVGEGT. CDR3 in amino acids: CASSPQGAGQPQHF. CDR3 DNA: TGTGCCAGCAGTCCACAGGGGGCAGGACAGCCCCAGCATTTT.

The chain joins TRBV2 to TRBJ1-2; D is uncertain. The length of the CDR3 is 13 residues. Germline assignment: CDR1 SNHLY and CDR2 FYNNEI. V lost 0 bases and J 8 bases, leaving 10 bases between the germline ends. The CDR3 region has the DNA TGTGCCAGCAGTGAAGCACGGGTTCGCGGCTACACCTTC. It specifies CASSEARVRGYTF.

This chain links TRBV24-1 with TRBJ2-7; D is perhaps TRBD2 (5 bases). V shed 4 bases and J shed 6 bases, with 15 bases lying between them. CDR3 length equals 14 residues. CDR1 and CDR2 (germline): KGHDR, SFDVKD. In DNA, the CDR3 is TGTGCCACCAGTGAAGGGAGTAGGACCCCCGAGCAGTACTTC. Its protein is CATSEGSRTPEQYF.

The rearrangement links TRBV6-5 to TRBJ2-1; 9 bases map to TRBD2. Germline V gives CDR1 MNHEY, CDR2 SVGAGI. Unmatched junction bases numbered 8, after V lost 5 bases and J lost 9 bases. CDR3 length: 14 residues. CDR3 sequence (DNA): TGTGCCAGCAGTCTACTAGCGGGCGATTCTGAGCAGTTCTTC. It translates to CASSLLAGDSEQFF.

A few counts support this clone. The V gene is TRBV18, the J gene TRBJ1-4, with D maybe TRBD1 (6 bases). Trimming shortened V by 3 bases and J by 7 bases, and 15 bases separated the two germline ends. This CDR3 region has 15 residues. The germline CDR1 and CDR2 sequences are KGHSH and LQKENI. The CDR3 spells CASSPTSGHTEKLFF. CDR3 bases: TGTGCCAGCTCACCGACTTCGGGACATACTGAAAAACTGTTTTTT.